A selection of T cell receptor beta chains follows, all from one sample in a study of T cell responses to AZD1222 COVID-19 vaccine. Measured with immunoSEQ multiplex PCR; TCRdb has only the in-frame clones, and not every one. The table lists about 66,000 clones, about nine tenths of them singletons. The starting material was peripheral blood, obtained 28 days after the second dose of the MenACWY control vaccine. These receptors originate from an adult who received the MenACWY meningococcal vaccine as a control. The CDR3 runs from the conserved cysteine through the conserved F or W. A D gene is named only where the DNA matches it firmly. Clone size is not always given. Where it is, it says once, few, many or a class for expanded clones.

v_call,j_call,clone_size,d_call,cdr3_aa,cdr3_nt
TRBV12-3/TRBV12-4,TRBJ1-1,NA,NA,CASSSQENTEAFF,TGTGCCAGCAGCTCCCAGGAGAACACTGAAGCTTTCTTT
TRBV27,TRBJ1-1,NA,NA,CASSTAGLEAFF,TGTGCCAGCAGTACCGCGGGTTTGGAAGCTTTCTTT
TRBV3-1/TRBV3-2,TRBJ2-7,NA,NA,CASSPTSSYEQYF,TGTGCCAGCAGCCCTACTAGCTCCTACGAGCAGTACTTC
TRBV19,TRBJ2-1,NA,NA,CASRPGPPLGEQFF,TGTGCCAGTAGACCGGGACCCCCCCTTGGGGAGCAGTTCTTC
TRBV7-9,TRBJ2-7,NA,TRBD2,CASSPPGAGGTYEQYF,TGTGCCAGCAGCCCTCCGGGAGCGGGAGGGACCTACGAGCAGTACTTC
TRBV14,TRBJ1-1,NA,NA,CASSGWAGTEAFF,TGTGCCAGCAGCGGGTGGGCTGGCACTGAAGCTTTCTTT
TRBV7-2,TRBJ2-1,NA,NA,CASSLEAGPTERFF,TGTGCCAGCAGCTTAGAGGCAGGGCCGACCGAAAGGTTCTTC
TRBV5-4,TRBJ2-3,NA,NA,CASSLAISTDTQYF,TGTGCCAGCAGCTTGGCCATTAGCACAGATACGCAGTATTTT
TRBV6-5,TRBJ1-5,NA,NA,CASSEGGNSNQPQHF,TGTGCCAGCTCCGAGGGGGGAAATAGCAATCAGCCCCAGCATTTT
TRBV2,TRBJ2-1,NA,TRBD1,CATTRGTGNNNEQFF,TGTGCCACCACCCGCGGGACAGGGAACAACAATGAGCAGTTCTTC
TRBV6-5,TRBJ2-1,NA,NA,CASSSRTLNEQFF,TGTGCCAGCAGTTCCAGGACGCTTAATGAGCAGTTCTTC
TRBV10-2,TRBJ2-2,few,TRBD1,CASEGTARRGELFF,TGCGCCAGCGAGGGGACAGCGAGGCGCGGGGAGCTGTTTTTT
TRBV11-2,TRBJ2-7,NA,NA,CASSVTLDSEQYF,TGTGCCAGCAGCGTAACCCTAGACTCCGAGCAGTACTTC
TRBV5-6,TRBJ2-1,NA,TRBD2,CASSSLAGRSYNEQFF,TGTGCCAGCAGCTCCTTAGCGGGTCGCTCCTACAATGAGCAGTTCTTC
TRBV12-3/TRBV12-4,TRBJ1-4,NA,NA,CASIGNGEKLFF,TGTGCCAGCATAGGGAACGGAGAAAAACTGTTTTTT
TRBV18,TRBJ1-1,NA,TRBD1,CASSPPSGTENEAFF,TGTGCCAGCTCACCTCCATCCGGGACAGAGAATGAAGCTTTCTTT
TRBV28,TRBJ2-5,NA,NA,CASTPQGGGSQETQYF,TGTGCCAGCACCCCCCAGGGGGGAGGCTCCCAAGAGACCCAGTACTTC
TRBV4-1,TRBJ1-5,NA,NA,CASSPRSTDSNQPQHF,TGCGCCAGCAGCCCCAGATCGACAGATAGCAATCAGCCCCAGCATTTT
TRBV20-1,TRBJ1-1,NA,NA,CSASSGSDTEAFF,TGCAGTGCTAGTTCAGGGAGCGACACTGAAGCTTTCTTT
TRBV13,TRBJ2-7,NA,TRBD2,CASSSGGLAVFYEQYF,TGTGCCAGCAGCTCAGGAGGACTAGCGGTTTTCTACGAGCAGTACTTC
TRBV28,TRBJ2-3,NA,NA,CASKGLAQDTQYF,TGTGCCAGCAAAGGTCTAGCCCAAGATACGCAGTATTTT
TRBV28,TRBJ1-5,once,NA,CASWTAYSNQPQHF,TGTGCCAGTTGGACGGCCTATAGCAATCAGCCCCAGCATTTT
TRBV7-2,TRBJ1-6,NA,TRBD1,CASSAGPGGLSPLHF,TGTGCCAGCAGCGCGGGCCCAGGGGGCCTTTCACCCCTCCACTTT
TRBV29-1,TRBJ2-3,NA,NA,CSVAEGPDTQYF,TGCAGCGTTGCTGAGGGGCCAGATACGCAGTATTTT
TRBV25-1,TRBJ1-5,NA,TRBD1,CASSDPGTGSQPQHF,TGTGCCAGCAGTGATCCCGGGACAGGGAGTCAGCCCCAGCATTTT
TRBV15,TRBJ2-3,once,NA,CATSRGSGGGRSTDTQYF,TGTGCCACCAGCAGAGGGTCCGGTGGCGGCCGTTCCACAGATACGCAGTATTTT
TRBV5-4,TRBJ2-7,NA,TRBD2,CASSLTSGSEQYF,TGTGCCAGCAGCTTGACTAGCGGGAGCGAGCAGTACTTC
TRBV3-1/TRBV3-2,TRBJ2-1,NA,NA,CASSHNDGDNEQFF,TGTGCCAGCAGCCACAACGACGGTGACAATGAGCAGTTCTTC
TRBV5-4,TRBJ2-3,NA,TRBD2,CASSLTSGYTDTQYF,TGTGCCAGCAGCTTGACTAGCGGATACACAGATACGCAGTATTTT
TRBV2,TRBJ1-4,NA,TRBD1,CASSLPTGATNEKLFF,TGTGCCAGCAGCCTACCTACAGGGGCTACTAATGAAAAACTGTTTTTT
TRBV10-2,TRBJ2-4,NA,TRBD1,CASSDRTGGGNIQYF,TGCGCCAGCAGTGACCGGACAGGGGGAGGGAACATTCAGTACTTC
TRBV20-1,TRBJ2-3,medium-sized,TRBD2,CSASSGREVSTQYF,TGCAGTGCTAGTAGCGGGCGGGAGGTTAGTACGCAGTATTTT
TRBV12-3/TRBV12-4,TRBJ2-4,NA,NA,CASSHLNIQYF,TGTGCCAGCAGCCATCTAAACATTCAGTACTTC
TRBV29-1,TRBJ2-1,NA,NA,CSVVEGGRGEQFF,TGCAGCGTTGTCGAAGGGGGTCGCGGGGAGCAGTTCTTC
TRBV5-8,TRBJ2-3,NA,TRBD2,CASGGLAGTDTQYF,TGTGCCAGTGGGGGACTAGCGGGAACAGATACGCAGTATTTT
TRBV21-1,TRBJ2-2,NA,NA,CAIRGLANTGELFF,TGTGCCATCCGTGGCCTAGCGAACACCGGGGAGCTGTTTTTT
TRBV7-9,TRBJ1-5,NA,TRBD1,CASSPGTDFQPQHF,TGTGCCAGCAGCCCCGGGACAGACTTTCAGCCCCAGCATTTT
TRBV30,TRBJ2-7,NA,NA,CAWGAGSSVSYEQYF,TGTGCCTGGGGGGCGGGGAGCAGTGTATCCTACGAGCAGTACTTC
TRBV4-3,TRBJ1-6,NA,NA,CASSQDSYNSPLHF,TGCGCCAGCAGCCAAGACTCCTATAATTCACCCCTCCACTTT
TRBV11-2,TRBJ2-5,NA,NA,CASSLQGWETQYF,TGTGCCAGCAGCTTACAGGGGTGGGAGACCCAGTACTTC
TRBV19,TRBJ2-1,NA,NA,CASRLPMGSYNEQFF,TGTGCCAGTAGGCTCCCAATGGGCTCCTACAATGAGCAGTTCTTC
TRBV6-4,TRBJ1-3,NA,NA,CASSRDTDSGNTIYF,TGTGCCAGCAGTAGGGACACTGACTCTGGAAACACCATATATTTT
TRBV28,TRBJ1-2,NA,NA,CASSFQQRELYGYTF,TGTGCCAGCAGTTTTCAGCAGAGGGAACTCTATGGCTACACCTTC
TRBV11-2,TRBJ2-7,NA,NA,CASSSREQYF,TGTGCCAGCAGCTCCCGGGAGCAGTACTTC
TRBV5-8,TRBJ1-5,once,TRBD1,CASSLDRGNQPQHF,TGTGCCAGCAGCTTGGACAGGGGTAATCAGCCCCAGCATTTT
TRBV7-9,TRBJ1-2,NA,NA,CASSLGGVHGYTF,TGTGCCAGCAGCTTAGGGGGAGTACATGGCTACACCTTC
TRBV27,TRBJ2-2,NA,NA,CASSRGYTGELFF,TGTGCCAGCAGTCGGGGATACACCGGGGAGCTGTTTTTT
TRBV5-1,TRBJ2-7,NA,TRBD1,CASSLEGQAYEQYF,TGCGCCAGCAGCTTGGAGGGACAGGCCTACGAGCAGTACTTC
TRBV4-1,TRBJ2-5,NA,TRBD2,CASTTREGETQYF,TGCGCCAGCACCACGAGGGAGGGGGAGACCCAGTACTTC
TRBV14,TRBJ2-1,NA,NA,CASSSPGGRSYNEQFF,TGTGCCAGCAGCTCCCCTGGGGGGAGGTCCTACAATGAGCAGTTCTTC
TRBV7-2,TRBJ1-2,NA,TRBD1,CASSPGGQYYGYTF,TGTGCCAGCAGCCCTGGGGGACAGTACTATGGCTACACCTTC
TRBV19,TRBJ2-1,NA,TRBD2,CASSIQAGPYNEQFF,TGTGCCAGTAGTATCCAAGCGGGACCTTACAATGAGCAGTTCTTC
TRBV12-3/TRBV12-4,TRBJ1-4,NA,TRBD1,CASSRTGEKLFF,TGTGCCAGCAGTCGGACAGGCGAAAAACTGTTTTTT
TRBV24-1,TRBJ2-1,NA,NA,CATSDRPNGSPDNEQFF,TGTGCCACCAGTGACAGGCCCAACGGGAGTCCGGACAATGAGCAGTTCTTC